A selection of T cell receptor beta chains follows, all from one sample in a study of blood T cell repertoires in COVID-19. The table came from immunoSEQ multiplex PCR; TCRdb's copy has only in-frame clones and leaves some out. The sample lists a few hundred thousand clones, around 83% occurring once. Material: PBMCs or T cells enriched from blood (not recorded which). These TCRs come from a woman aged 45-65 years who had been exposed to COVID-19. Both conserved end residues are part of each CDR3. A D gene is named only where the DNA matches it firmly. Some rows have no size entry. The others give once, few or many, or a class for an expanded clone.

D gene	V gene	J gene	clone size	CDR3 DNA	CDR3 protein
TRBD1	TRBV13	TRBJ1-1	-	TGTGCCAGCAGCTTGTTCCGGGGACAGCCGAACACTGAAGCTTTCTTT	CASSLFRGQPNTEAFF
TRBD2	TRBV6-4	TRBJ2-2	-	TGTGCCAGCAGTGAAAACTCGGGGGGCACCGGGGAGCTGTTTTTT	CASSENSGGTGELFF
-	TRBV11-2	TRBJ2-3	-	TGTGCCAGCAGATCCGTTGGGGGGGGGCTCACAGATACGCAGTATTTT	CASRSVGGGLTDTQYF
TRBD2	TRBV10-3	TRBJ2-1	-	TGTGCCATCAGTGCATCGACTAGCGGACATGAGCAGTTCTTC	CAISASTSGHEQFF
-	TRBV9	TRBJ1-4	-	TGTGCCAGCAGCGTAGCTGGTGTGCAGGATGAAAAACTGTTTTTT	CASSVAGVQDEKLFF
TRBD1	TRBV7-2	TRBJ1-3	-	TGTGCCAGCAGCCCCCGACAGGGGGCTGGAAACACCATATATTTT	CASSPRQGAGNTIYF
TRBD1	TRBV19	TRBJ1-1	-	TGTGCCAGTAGTCTCCGGACCGGGACAGCTGTTTTAGAGGCCATGCGACCAGCTTTCTTT	CASSLRTGTAVLEAMRPAFF
-	TRBV28	TRBJ2-7	-	TGTGCCACCGCGAAACTAGCTGGGTCCTACGAGCAGTACTTC	CATAKLAGSYEQYF
-	TRBV28	TRBJ1-1	-	TGTGCCAGCAGTTTCGACCCTTTCAGAGGAGCTTTCTTT	CASSFDPFRGAFF
-	TRBV29-1	TRBJ2-7	-	TGCAGCGTTGAACTCCAGGGGACCTACGAGCAGTACTTC	CSVELQGTYEQYF
-	TRBV19	TRBJ2-2	-	TGTGCCAGTAGTACATTTACGGTAAACACCGGGGAGCTGTTTTTT	CASSTFTVNTGELFF
-	TRBV12-5	TRBJ1-1	once	TGTGCTAGTGGTTTGGTTCTGTCATGGGGGGGCGACGCTTTCTTT	CASGLVLSWGGDAFF
TRBD1	TRBV7-2	TRBJ1-2	-	TGTGCCAGCAGCTTAATGGGACAGGGAGATGGCTACACCTTC	CASSLMGQGDGYTF
-	TRBV11-3	TRBJ2-3	-	TGTGCCAGCAGCTTTGGGGGGGATACGCAGTATTTT	CASSFGGDTQYF
TRBD1	TRBV30	TRBJ1-2	once	TGTGCCTGGAGTGTAGAGACAGGGTACTATGGCTACACCTTC	CAWSVETGYYGYTF
TRBD1	TRBV19	TRBJ1-5	-	TGTGCCAGTAGTATGTCAGGGGGTGGCAATCAGCCCCAGCATTTT	CASSMSGGGNQPQHF
-	TRBV11-2	TRBJ1-6	-	TGTGCCAGCAGCTCACAGGGCTTCGGATCACCCCTCCACTTT	CASSSQGFGSPLHF
-	TRBV9	TRBJ2-1	-	TGTGCCAGCAGCGTAGGTAGCGCTTGGGGTGAGCAGTTCTTC	CASSVGSAWGEQFF
-	TRBV21-1	TRBJ2-6	-	TGTGCCAGCAGCAAACGGACTGCTTCAGGGGCCAACGTCCTGACTTTC	CASSKRTASGANVLTF
-	TRBV19	TRBJ1-5	few	TGTGCCAGTAACCGACAGCCCCATAGCAATCAGCCCCAGCATTTT	CASNRQPHSNQPQHF
-	TRBV4-3	TRBJ2-7	once	TGCGCCAGCAGCCAAGTCCGCGGGGGCGATCAGTACTTC	CASSQVRGGDQYF
-	TRBV29-1	TRBJ2-2	-	TGCAGCGTTGGGTTAATAGGGGCAACCGGGGAGCTGTTTTTT	CSVGLIGATGELFF
TRBD2	TRBV27	TRBJ2-1	-	TGTGCCAGCAACGGCGGGGGGAAGATGTTCTTC	CASNGGGKMFF
-	TRBV30	TRBJ1-2	-	TGTGCCTGGGGGGCCGGTCTAGGGCCCAACTATGGCTACACCTTC	CAWGAGLGPNYGYTF
-	TRBV9	TRBJ2-1	-	TGTGCCAGCAGCGTAGTGTCGGGGAGCTCCTACAATGAGCAGTTCTTC	CASSVVSGSSYNEQFF
TRBD2	TRBV5-1	TRBJ2-2	-	TGCGCCAGTAGCTTGACTAGCGGGGGCCGCACCGGGGAGCTGTTTTTT	CASSLTSGGRTGELFF
-	TRBV7-9	TRBJ2-5	-	TGTGCCAGCAGCTTAACAGGGCCGGAGACCCAGTACTTC	CASSLTGPETQYF
-	TRBV10-1	TRBJ1-6	-	TGCGCCAGCACCGAACGGGGGAATCCCCTCCACTTT	CASTERGNPLHF
TRBD1	TRBV2	TRBJ1-1	once	TGTGCCAGTAAGGGGGCTATCACTGAAGCTTTCTTT	CASKGAITEAFF
TRBD2	TRBV4-1	TRBJ2-3	-	TGCGCCAGCAGCCAAGTGGCTAGCGGTTCACAGAATACGCAGTATTTT	CASSQVASGSQNTQYF
-	TRBV11-2	TRBJ1-1	-	TGTGCCAGCAGCCGCCCAGGAAAATGGACTGAAGCTTTCTTT	CASSRPGKWTEAFF
-	TRBV19	TRBJ1-5	-	TGTGCCAGTAGTTCCCCACGGGAGCCCCAGCATTTT	CASSSPREPQHF
TRBD2	TRBV28	TRBJ2-5	-	TGTGCCAGCAGGTCCGGACTAGCGGGGGAAGAGACCCAGTACTTC	CASRSGLAGEETQYF
-	TRBV11-3	TRBJ2-3	-	TGTGCCAGCAGCTTAGCCGCGACAGGCACAGATACGCAGTATTTT	CASSLAATGTDTQYF
-	TRBV27	TRBJ1-2	-	TGTGCCAGCACCCTCGGGGGGTATGGCTACACCTTC	CASTLGGYGYTF
TRBD1	TRBV10-3	TRBJ1-1	few	TGTGCCATCAGTGAGGGGGACAGTACCAACACTGAAGCTTTCTTT	CAISEGDSTNTEAFF
TRBD1	TRBV27	TRBJ1-4	-	TGTGCCAGCTCCCGATTGGGGACAGGGCGGGAAAAACTGTTTTTT	CASSRLGTGREKLFF
TRBD1	TRBV27	TRBJ1-1	-	TGTGCCAGCAGTTTGTTTGTCGGGACAGGGGGACTTAACACTGAAGCTTTCTTT	CASSLFVGTGGLNTEAFF
TRBD1	TRBV6-5	TRBJ1-2	-	TGTGCCAGCAGTTACTCGGGCCAGGGGGGCTATGGCTACACCTTC	CASSYSGQGGYGYTF
-	TRBV7-3	TRBJ1-5	few	TGTGCCAGCAGCTTAACAGGGGGAAGTCAGCCCCAGCATTTT	CASSLTGGSQPQHF
TRBD1	TRBV18	TRBJ1-1	-	TGTGCCAGCTCACAGGGGGCGGCGGACGAAGCTTTCTTT	CASSQGAADEAFF
TRBD1	TRBV28	TRBJ1-5	-	TGTGCCAGCAGTTTAGGGACAGGAGGGTACAATCAGCCCCAGCATTTT	CASSLGTGGYNQPQHF
-	TRBV7-2	TRBJ2-7	few	TGTGCCAGCAGCTTATCCGTGTACGAGCAGTACTTC	CASSLSVYEQYF
-	TRBV28	TRBJ1-1	-	TGTGCCAGCAGTTATAGAGGAGGGAGGGAAAAAGCTTTCTTT	CASSYRGGREKAFF
-	TRBV10-3	TRBJ1-1	-	TGTGCCGCCTGTTCCTCGCGGGACACTGAAGCTTTCTTT	CAACSSRDTEAFF
TRBD2	TRBV3-1/TRBV3-2	TRBJ2-5	-	TGTGCCAGCAGCCAAGGAGGGACTATACAAGAGACCCAGTACTTC	CASSQGGTIQETQYF
-	TRBV7-3	TRBJ1-1	few	TGTGCCAGCAGCCAGCGGCGGATGAACACTGAAGCTTTCTTT	CASSQRRMNTEAFF
-	TRBV11-2	TRBJ1-1	few	TGTGCCAGCAGCTTAGATGGCAGAAACACTGAAGCTTTCTTT	CASSLDGRNTEAFF
TRBD1	TRBV15	TRBJ1-3	-	TGTGCCACCAGCAGAGGGGGACAGGGTGCGGACACCATATATTTT	CATSRGGQGADTIYF
TRBD1	TRBV19	TRBJ1-1	-	TGTGCCAGTAGTCGGACAGGGTACACTGAAGCTTTCTTT	CASSRTGYTEAFF
TRBD2	TRBV19	TRBJ2-1	-	TGTGCCAGTAGTATACTAGCGGGGGGAGTGTCGGTCAATGAGCAGTTCTTC	CASSILAGGVSVNEQFF
-	TRBV10-3	TRBJ2-3	-	TGTGCCATCAGTTTGACAGGAAGGGATACGCAGTATTTT	CAISLTGRDTQYF
-	TRBV19	TRBJ2-7	-	TGTGCCAGTAGTATAGATCTATACCCGATGAGGGAGCAGTACTTC	CASSIDLYPMREQYF